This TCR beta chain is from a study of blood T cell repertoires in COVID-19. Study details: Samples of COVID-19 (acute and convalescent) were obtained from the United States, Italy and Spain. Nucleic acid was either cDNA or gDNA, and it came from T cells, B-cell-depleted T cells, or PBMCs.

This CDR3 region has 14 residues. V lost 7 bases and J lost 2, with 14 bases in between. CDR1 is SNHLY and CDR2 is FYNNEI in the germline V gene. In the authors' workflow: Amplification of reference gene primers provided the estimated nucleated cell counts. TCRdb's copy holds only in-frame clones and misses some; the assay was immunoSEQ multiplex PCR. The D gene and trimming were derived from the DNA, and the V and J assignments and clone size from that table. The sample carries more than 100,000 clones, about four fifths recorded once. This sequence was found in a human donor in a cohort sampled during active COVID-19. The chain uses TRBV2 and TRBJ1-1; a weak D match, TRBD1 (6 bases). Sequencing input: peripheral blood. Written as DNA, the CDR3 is TGTGCCAGCAATATACAGGGTTTTAACACTGAAGCTTTCTTT. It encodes CASNIQGFNTEAFF.